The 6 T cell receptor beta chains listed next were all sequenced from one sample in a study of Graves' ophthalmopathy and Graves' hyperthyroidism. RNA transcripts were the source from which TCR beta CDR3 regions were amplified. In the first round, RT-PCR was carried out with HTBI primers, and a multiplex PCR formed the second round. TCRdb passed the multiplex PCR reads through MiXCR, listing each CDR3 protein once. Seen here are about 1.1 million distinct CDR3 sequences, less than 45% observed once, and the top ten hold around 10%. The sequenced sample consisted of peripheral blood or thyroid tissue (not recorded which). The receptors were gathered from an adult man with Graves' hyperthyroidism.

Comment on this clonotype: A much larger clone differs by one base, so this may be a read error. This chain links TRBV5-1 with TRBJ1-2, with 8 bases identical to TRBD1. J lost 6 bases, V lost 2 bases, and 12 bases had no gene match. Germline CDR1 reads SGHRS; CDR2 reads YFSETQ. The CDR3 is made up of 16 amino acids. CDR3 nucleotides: TGCGCCAGCAGCTTCGGGACAGGTTATAGATTCAATGGCTACACCTTC. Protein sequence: CASSFGTGYRFNGYTF.

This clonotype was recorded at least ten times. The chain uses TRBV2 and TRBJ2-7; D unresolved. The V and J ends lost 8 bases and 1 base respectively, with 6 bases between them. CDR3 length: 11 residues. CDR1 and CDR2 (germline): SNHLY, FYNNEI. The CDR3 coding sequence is TGTGCCAGCGAATCGTCCTACGAGCAGTACTTC. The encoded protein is CASESSYEQYF.

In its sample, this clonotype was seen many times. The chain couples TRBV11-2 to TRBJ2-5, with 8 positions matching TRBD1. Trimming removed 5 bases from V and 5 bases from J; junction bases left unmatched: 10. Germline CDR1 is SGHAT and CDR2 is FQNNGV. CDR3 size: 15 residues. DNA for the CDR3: TGTGCCAGCAGCCCAAGAGCGGACAGGGCTGAGACCCAGTACTTC. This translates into CASSPRADRAETQYF.

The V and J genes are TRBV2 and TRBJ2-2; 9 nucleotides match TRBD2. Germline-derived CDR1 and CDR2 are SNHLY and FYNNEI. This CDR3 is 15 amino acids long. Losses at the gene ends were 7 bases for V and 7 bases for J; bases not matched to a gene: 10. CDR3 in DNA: TGTGCCAGCAAGTCCCTAGCGGGGCTGCACGGGGAGCTGTTTTTT. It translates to CASKSLAGLHGELFF.

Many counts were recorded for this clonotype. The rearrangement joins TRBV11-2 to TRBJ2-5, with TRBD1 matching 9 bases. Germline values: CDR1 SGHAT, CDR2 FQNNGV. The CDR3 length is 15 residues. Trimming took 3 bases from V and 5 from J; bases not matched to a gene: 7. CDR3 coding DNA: TGTGCCAGCAGCTTTTCGGACAGGGGAACGGAGACCCAGTACTTC. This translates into CASSFSDRGTETQYF.

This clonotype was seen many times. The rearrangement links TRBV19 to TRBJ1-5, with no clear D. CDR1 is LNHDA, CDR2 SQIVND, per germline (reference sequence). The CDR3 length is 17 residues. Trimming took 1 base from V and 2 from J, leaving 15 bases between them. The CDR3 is CASSIGFRASGNQPQHF. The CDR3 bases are TGTGCCAGTAGTATAGGTTTCCGGGCGTCCGGCAATCAGCCCCAGCATTTT.